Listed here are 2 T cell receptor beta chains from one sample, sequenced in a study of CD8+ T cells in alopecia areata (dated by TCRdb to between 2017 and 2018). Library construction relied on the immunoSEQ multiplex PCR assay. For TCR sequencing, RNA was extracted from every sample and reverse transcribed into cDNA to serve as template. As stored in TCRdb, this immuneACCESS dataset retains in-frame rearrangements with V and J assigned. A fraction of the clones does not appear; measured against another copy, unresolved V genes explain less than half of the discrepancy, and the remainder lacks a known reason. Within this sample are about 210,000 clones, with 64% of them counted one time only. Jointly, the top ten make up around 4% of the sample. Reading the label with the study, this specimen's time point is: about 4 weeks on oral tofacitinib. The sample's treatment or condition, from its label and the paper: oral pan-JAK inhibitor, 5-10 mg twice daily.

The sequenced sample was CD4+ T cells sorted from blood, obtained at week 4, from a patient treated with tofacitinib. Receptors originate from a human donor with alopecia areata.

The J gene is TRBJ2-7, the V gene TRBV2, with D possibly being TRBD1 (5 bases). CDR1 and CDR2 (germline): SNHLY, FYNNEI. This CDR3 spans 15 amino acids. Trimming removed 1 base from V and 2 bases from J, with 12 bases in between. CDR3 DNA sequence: TGTGCCAGCAGTGAAGGGACACCTGTTGCCTACGAGCAGTACTTC. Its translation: CASSEGTPVAYEQYF. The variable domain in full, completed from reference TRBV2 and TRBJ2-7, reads EPEVTQTPSHQVTQMGQEVILRCVPISNHLYFYWYRQILGQKVEFLVSFYNNEISEKSEIFDDQFSVERPDGSNFTLKIRSTKLEDSAMYFCASSEGTPVAYEQYFGPGTRLTVT.

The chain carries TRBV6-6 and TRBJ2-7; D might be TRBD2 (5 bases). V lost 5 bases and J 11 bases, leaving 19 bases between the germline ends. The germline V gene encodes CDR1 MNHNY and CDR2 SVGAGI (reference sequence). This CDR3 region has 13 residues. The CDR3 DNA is TGTGCCAGCAGTCGCTCCTACGAGGTGAGGGAGTACTTC. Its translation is CASSRSYEVREYF.